Shown below are 22 T cell receptor beta chains from a single sample sequenced in a study of radiotherapy plus CTLA-4 blockade in lung cancer. Using immunoSEQ multiplex PCR, the repertoire was profiled, and TCRdb retains in-frame clones only, with some absent. Here the sample spans 52,000 or so clones, approximately 79% being singletons. Specimen: peripheral blood, collected from a patient treated with radiotherapy plus ipilimumab. Receptors originate from a human donor with non-small cell lung cancer who had a partial response to radiotherapy plus ipilimumab.

This chain uses TRBV2 with TRBJ2-7; TRBD2 might be the D (5 bases). Germline CDR1 reads SNHLY; CDR2 reads FYNNEI. V was shortened by 6 bases and J by 2 bases, with 8 bases between the two germline ends. This CDR3 contains 12 residues. DNA of the CDR3: TGTGCCAGCAGCGGGGAAACCTACGAGCAGTACTTC. Amino acids: CASSGETYEQYF. Variable domain in full (rest from reference TRBV2 and TRBJ2-7): EPEVTQTPSHQVTQMGQEVILRCVPISNHLYFYWYRQILGQKVEFLVSFYNNEISEKSEIFDDQFSVERPDGSNFTLKIRSTKLEDSAMYFCASSGETYEQYFGPGTRLTVT.

In regard to this clone: A read error may produce the germline difference seen at one junction end. The chain links TRBV7-6 to TRBJ2-3; perhaps TRBD2 as D (7 bases). CDR1 is SGHVS, CDR2 FNYEAQ, per germline. The CDR3 is 15 residues long. The CDR3, as DNA: TGTGCCAGCAGCTTGGGAACAGGGACTACAGTTACGCAGTATTTT. This encodes CASSLGTGTTVTQYF. Variable domain in full (rest from reference TRBV7-6 and TRBJ2-3): GAGVSQSPRYKVTKRGQDVALRCDPISGHVSLYWYRQALGQGPEFLTYFNYEAQQDKSGLPNDRFSAERPEGSISTLTIQRTEQRDSAMYRCASSLGTGTTVTQYFGPGTRLTVL.

This clone was seen more than once but under ten times. This chain uses TRBV5-5 with TRBJ1-1; D not certain. The CDR3 consists of 14 residues. In germline, CDR1 is SGHKS, CDR2 YYEKEE (reference sequence). Trimming pared 4 bases from V and 0 bases from J, leaving 10 bases between. This CDR3 reads CASSPSAMNTEAFF. The CDR3 region has the DNA TGTGCCAGCAGCCCTAGCGCAATGAACACTGAAGCTTTCTTT.

The rearrangement uses TRBV6-1 and TRBJ2-7; maybe TRBD2 (5 bases). There are 13 residues in the CDR3. Trimming left V 7 bases short and J 1 base short, with 11 bases between. Germline CDR1 and CDR2: MNHNS and SASEGT. The DNA of the CDR3 is TGTGCCAGCAAACGGGAAGGTTCCTACGAGCAGTACTTC. Translation: CASKREGSYEQYF.

The J gene is TRBJ2-3, the V gene TRBV9, with D tentatively TRBD2 (6 bases). Trimming shortened V by 2 bases and J by 4 bases, and 11 bases separated the two germline ends. Germline CDR1 SGDLS, CDR2 YYNGEE. The CDR3 runs to 14 residues. CDR3 nucleotides: TGTGCCAGCAGCGTCCGACTAGGGGCAGATACGCAGTATTTT. Translated: CASSVRLGADTQYF.

In its sample, this clone was seen once. This chain joins TRBV6-5 and TRBJ2-5; TRBD1 agrees at 8 bases. The CDR3 is 14 amino acids. Trimming cost V 5 bases and J 2 bases; bases outside gene matches: 4. From germline, CDR1 is MNHEY and CDR2 SVGAGI. DNA of the CDR3: TGTGCCAGCAGTCCGACAGGGGTACAAGAGACCCAGTACTTC. This translates into CASSPTGVQETQYF.

The chain carries TRBV27 and TRBJ2-7, with a tentative D call TRBD2 (6 bases). Germline CDR1 is MNHEY and CDR2 is SMNVEV (reference sequence). V was cut by 8 bases and J by 0 bases, with 14 bases left in between. This CDR3 has 14 residues. The CDR3 is CASSWDSISYEQYF. The CDR3 region has the DNA TGTGCCAGCTCATGGGACTCCATCTCCTACGAGCAGTACTTC.

The chain joins TRBV5-8 to TRBJ2-7; possible D gene TRBD2, 7 bases. V was shortened by 2 bases and J by 6 bases, with 18 bases between the two germline ends. CDR3 length: 15 residues. CDR1 is SGHTS and CDR2 is YDEGEE in the germline V gene. The CDR3 reads CASSFVRGAHGEQYF. The DNA of the CDR3 is TGTGCCAGCAGCTTCGTCCGGGGGGCGCACGGCGAGCAGTACTTC.

The chain is built from TRBV28 and TRBJ2-7; TRBD2 agrees at 8 bases. With V trimmed by 6 bases and J by 3 bases, 10 bases remained unmatched. The CDR3 loop spans 15 amino acids. Per germline, CDR1 MDHEN and CDR2 SYDVKM. This CDR3 reads CASSSTSGPFYEQYF. CDR3 nucleotide sequence: TGTGCCAGCAGCTCTACTAGCGGACCCTTCTACGAGCAGTACTTC.

This clone came up a few times. The V and J genes are TRBV28 and TRBJ2-5; 9 nucleotides agree with TRBD2. The CDR3 loop spans 16 amino acids. Germline assignment: CDR1 MDHEN and CDR2 SYDVKM. J lost 5 bases, V lost 3 bases, and 10 bases had no gene match. CDR3: CASSLGGGGPGETQYF. The CDR3 DNA follows: TGTGCCAGCAGTTTGGGCGGGGGGGGGCCCGGGGAGACCCAGTACTTC.

V and J are TRBV7-6 and TRBJ2-7; D is ambiguous. This CDR3 has 12 amino acids. From germline, CDR1 is SGHVS and CDR2 FNYEAQ. Trimming left V 1 base short and J 2 bases short, with 3 bases between. The DNA for the CDR3 is TGTGCCAGCAGCTTAGACACCTACGAGCAGTACTTC. Its translation: CASSLDTYEQYF.

The rearrangement joins TRBV6-5 to TRBJ1-2, with D possibly matching TRBD1 (5 bases). This CDR3 comprises 13 residues. V lost 5 bases and J lost 8, with 15 bases in between. CDR1 MNHEY and CDR2 SVGAGI come from the germline V gene. CDR3 loop: CASSTRGVWGYTF. The CDR3 DNA follows: TGTGCCAGCAGTACCCGGGGGGTTTGGGGCTACACCTTC.

The chain uses TRBV28 and TRBJ1-1; 9 positions match TRBD1. CDR1 is MDHEN and CDR2 is SYDVKM in the germline V gene. This CDR3 region has 15 residues. V was pared by 8 bases and J by 1 base, with 8 bases of the junction left unmatched. The CDR3 nucleotides read TGTGCCAGCGAACAGGGGGCCACTTGGAACACTGAAGCTTTCTTT. It codes for CASEQGATWNTEAFF.

The chain joins TRBV6-1 to TRBJ2-5, with a tentative D call TRBD2 (7 bases). The end of the DNA is better explained by TRBJ2-7, so the J call may be wrong. Germline CDR1 reads MNHNS; CDR2 reads SASEGT. CDR3 size: 16 residues. The CDR3 DNA reads TGTGCCAGCAGTGAAGCGCCGGGGGGCCCCCCCTACGAGCAGTACTTC. It yields the protein CASSEAPGGPPYEQYF.

This CDR3 reads CASSRDAATDTQYF. CDR3 sequence (DNA): TGCGCCAGCAGCCGCGACGCGGCCACAGATACGCAGTATTTT. This sequence joins TRBV4-3 and TRBJ2-3; D unclear. The germline V and J ends were trimmed by 4 bases and 2 bases, with 10 bases remaining between them. Germline CDR1 is LGHNA and CDR2 is YSLEER. The CDR3 length is 14 residues.

This rearrangement joins TRBV5-8 to TRBJ1-2, with D unresolved. V was trimmed by 1 base and J by 8 bases, leaving 9 bases between them. Germline CDR1 reads SGHTS; CDR2 reads YDEGEE. This CDR3 comprises 12 residues. CDR3 in amino acids: CASSLREFGYTF. Written as DNA, the CDR3 is TGTGCCAGCAGCTTGCGGGAATTCGGCTACACCTTC. Combining the CDR3 with reference TRBV5-8 and TRBJ1-2 gives the whole variable domain EAGVTQSPTHLIKTRGQQATLRCSPISGHTSVYWYQQALGLGLQFLLWYDEGEERNRGNFPPRFSGRQFPNYSSELNVNALELEDSALYLCASSLREFGYTFGSGTRLTVV.

The chain is built from TRBV6-4 and TRBJ2-3; D is unresolved. Trimming removed 2 bases from V and 4 bases from J, with 22 bases in between. The CDR3 runs 18 residues. CDR1 is MRHNA, CDR2 SNTAGT, per germline. CDR3 amino acids: CASSDPQRHCDISDTQYF. The CDR3 DNA reads TGTGCCAGCAGTGACCCACAACGGCACTGCGACATCTCAGATACGCAGTATTTT.

V gene TRBV29-1 combines with J gene TRBJ1-1; TRBD1 aligns across 8 bases. Germline CDR1 and CDR2: SQVTM and ANQGSEA. V shed 8 bases, J shed 6 bases, and the junction held 11 bases outside the gene matches. The CDR3 spans 13 residues. The CDR3 sequence is CSSQTGVKPEAFF. The CDR3 nucleotides read TGCAGCTCCCAGACAGGGGTTAAGCCTGAAGCTTTCTTT.

A word on this clone: Sequence at one end of the junction differs from germline and may be a read error. The gene calls are TRBV7-8 and TRBJ2-7; TRBD1 matches 9 bases. This CDR3 is 11 amino acids long. CDR1 is SGHVS, CDR2 FQNEAQ, per germline. The DNA of the CDR3 is TGTGCCAGCAGCCAGGACAGGGGTTTGGACTTC. Amino acids: CASSQDRGLDF. The full variable domain, rest sourced from reference TRBV7-8 and TRBJ2-7, is GAGVSQSPRYKVAKRGQDVALRCDPISGHVSLFWYQQALGQGPEFLTYFQNEAQLDKSGLPSDRFFAERPEGSVSTLKIQRTQQEDSAVYLCASSQDRGLDFGPGTRLTVT.

CDR3 loop: CASSEIGGRWTEQYF. CDR3 nucleotides: TGCGCCAGCAGTGAGATCGGGGGGCGCTGGACCGAGCAGTACTTC. V usage is TRBV10-1 and J usage is TRBJ2-7, with a weak D call TRBD2 (7 bases). This CDR3 has 15 residues. Trimming cost V 2 bases and J 6 bases, with 17 bases left between them. Germline V gives CDR1 WNHNN, CDR2 SYGVQD (reference sequence).

The chain joins TRBV28 to TRBJ2-3, with D perhaps matching TRBD1 (6 bases). The CDR3 has 14 amino acids. Germline CDR1 reads MDHEN; CDR2 reads SYDVKM. V gave up 5 bases and J gave up 1 base, with 10 bases separating them. The CDR3 protein is CASSLRQGTDTQYF. CDR3 DNA sequence: TGTGCCAGCAGTCTAAGACAGGGCACAGATACGCAGTATTTT.

This rearrangement joins TRBV5-4 to TRBJ2-3; no firm D call. Germline V gene data show CDR1 as SGHNT and CDR2 as YYREEE (reference sequence). With 0 bases removed from V and 2 bases from J, the gap between germline ends came to 4 bases. The CDR3 sequence is 13 residues long. The CDR3 DNA is TGTGCCAGCAGCTTGGGGGCCACAGATACGCAGTATTTT. Its translation is CASSLGATDTQYF.